What follows is one T cell receptor beta chain and its context. Its antigen specificity is not known. Base quality data are lacking; no much larger clone is found one base away. The data were obtained in a study of control samples from healthy donors and cancer patients (dated by TCRdb to 2020 to 2022). The library was made by the immunoSEQ multiplex PCR assay. TCRdb retrieved this table from immuneACCESS and kept in-frame rearrangements only. Not all clones are present; in checked studies, unresolved V genes account for under half, and no reason is known for the remainder. The sample has 70,000 to 80,000 clones on record, more than 75% of them singletons. 3.5% to 4% of the sample is in the top ten clones. The germline V gene (reference sequence) provides CDR1 PRHDT and CDR2 FYEKMQ. The CDR3, from cysteine to phenylalanine, totals 13 residues. Only CDR3 DNA is held: 39 bases, read in frame from base 1. Trimming removed 5 bases from V and 6 bases from J; the gene matches leave 4 bases unexplained.

Recombination joined TRBV13 with TRBJ1-1; 9 central bases correspond to TRBD1. This receptor was taken from a woman in her 50s in good health. Sequenced material: blood. The DNA reads TGTGCCAGCAGCCGGGACAGGGTGGCTGAAGCTTTCTTT. Protein translation: CASSRDRVAEAFF.